One TCR beta chain is described in this entry. This sample is drawn from a study of shared clonotypes between healthy human individuals. Germline V gene sequence: CDR1 SGDLS, CDR2 YYNGEE. This CDR3 region has 16 residues. The V end was cut by 0 bases, the J end by 4 bases, with 14 bases between. TCRdb's table, derived via immunoSEQ multiplex PCR, lists solely in-frame clones and lacks some. Among roughly 650,000 clones listed, approximately 97% were seen once. The V call is TRBV9, the J call TRBJ2-1; no clear D gene. The TCR sequence derives from a woman aged 25 to 39 in good health. Sequencing used naive CD4+ T cells sorted from blood. Subset meaning: CD45RA+ positively selected. DNA of the CDR3: TGTGCCAGCAGCGTAGACGGCGGCAACCATTACAATGAGCAGTTCTTC. It codes for CASSVDGGNHYNEQFF.